This entry describes one T cell receptor beta chain. Its antigen remains unidentified. This record comes from a study of cytomegalovirus exposure and HLA in healthy donors. Study information: The use of the same platform for the approximately 130 validation repertoires and the roughly 700 first-cohort repertoires was reported by a later analysis.

Study-wide results and limits: The finding came from a later analysis; first-cohort TCR clusters tended to co-occur in the 130 or so validation repertoires. According to reports, the classifier identified cytomegalovirus status with high specificity and sensitivity.

This table comes from immunoSEQ multiplex PCR, and its TCRdb copy is limited to in-frame clones, with some not included. The sample consists of 99,000 or so clones, roughly nine tenths of them appearing once. Trimming took 0 bases from V and 3 from J; bases not matched to a gene: 6. This CDR3 is 16 amino acids long. Germline V gene sequence: CDR1 SGHTA, CDR2 FQGNSA. Specimen: PBMCs. The chain combines TRBV7-2 with TRBJ2-7; 9 nucleotides line up with TRBD2. The TCR sequence derives from a woman aged 18-29 years in good health and CMV-seropositive. In nucleotides, the CDR3 is TGTGCCAGCAGCTTAGCGGCTAGCGGGACAATCTACGAGCAGTACTTC. Translated, it gives CASSLAASGTIYEQYF. The full variable domain, in which reference TRBV7-2 and TRBJ2-7 provide the parts outside the CDR3, is GAGVSQSPSNKVTEKGKDVELRCDPISGHTALYWYRQSLGQGLEFLIYFQGNSAPDKSGLPSDRFSAERTGGSVSTLTIQRTQQEDSAVYLCASSLAASGTIYEQYFGPGTRLTVT.